This T cell receptor beta chain originates from a study of blood T cell repertoires in COVID-19 (dated by TCRdb to about 2020). About the full investigation: The collaborator samples originated in the United States, Italy and Spain and spanned the acute and convalescent phases of COVID-19. The material from the prospective study consisted of cDNA or gDNA derived from T cells, B-cell-depleted T cells, or PBMCs. Deeply sampled blood TCRbeta repertoires from subjects exposed to, actively infected with, or recovered from COVID-19 were included in the dataset. The repertoires were released in a freely available public database intended as a resource for research on the immune response to SARS-CoV-2. Samples were obtained from the ongoing ImmuneRACE study (first 160 participants) and from 1,000 to 1,500 subjects provided by 6 global collaborators. The sample metadata nearly always contained a de-identified subject ID, COVID-19 status, age in years and sex. Where available, HLA class I and class II types were obtained from metadata supplied by the sample provider rather than from assay-based typing.

General conclusions and limits of the study: Clinical and demographic metadata were provided uncurated, with the amount varying by source and participant.

Whole blood was collected in K2EDTA tubes by collaborating institutions according to the institutions' own protocols. For TCRbeta analysis, collaborators shipped samples as frozen whole blood, isolated PBMCs, or DNA extracted from either of those sample types. The immunoSEQ Assay, a bias-controlled multiplex PCR, was used to amplify TCRbeta CDR3 regions from genomic DNA. Under the source paper's analysis protocol: Nucleated cell counts per sample were estimated from amplification of reference gene primers within the assay. Sequence reads were collapsed and filtered to measure the absolute abundance of every unique TCRbeta CDR3 rearrangement. For each sample, productive Simpson clonality was calculated as the square root of Simpson's diversity index across productive rearrangements. TCRdb mirrors the immuneACCESS table, restricted to in-frame sequences. Some clones are absent from its copies; in checked studies, under half trace to an unresolved V gene, and the reason for the others is unknown. That table gives V, J and clone size, and the DNA gave D and trimming. This sample holds over 200,000 clones; over 70% were observed only once. Approximately 5.4% of the sample goes to the ten largest clones.

The CDR3 runs 15 residues from the cysteine to the phenylalanine. Only the CDR3 part of the read is kept: 45 bases, read in frame from the first base. Based on the germline V gene, the CDR1 and CDR2 sequences are SGHTA and FQGNSA. V and J lose 2 bases and 3 bases, and a span of 14 bases separates them. Turning to this clone: It has no known antigen specificity. Base-call qualities are not available, and no considerably larger clone is one nucleotide away.

This chain joins TRBV7-2 to TRBJ2-7, with a tentative D gene TRBD1 over 6 matching bases. The sequenced sample consisted of peripheral blood. The sequence derives from an elderly man with acute or convalescent COVID-19. The CDR3 reads as follows: CASSLLRDTRYEQYF. The DNA sequence is given as TGTGCCAGCAGCTTATTGAGGGACACGCGCTACGAGCAGTACTTC.